A selection of T cell receptor beta chains follows, all from one sample in a study of early T cells in non-severe SARS-CoV-2 infection. TCRdb analysed the 5' RACE reads with MiXCR anew, one entry per CDR3 protein. The sample holds about 92,000 distinct CDR3 sequences, 13% to 15% seen once. The sequenced sample consisted of whole blood. All receptors come from an adult who was a healthcare worker with PCR-confirmed SARS-CoV-2 infection or an uninfected control (not recorded which). Each CDR3 is given with its conserved first and last residue. The order of the fields is D gene, CDR3 length, V gene, J gene, clone size, CDR3 DNA, CDR3 protein. D genes are given only for firm matches. Some rows have no size entry. The others give once, few or many, or a class for an expanded clone.

d_gene: -
len: 14
v_gene: TRBV11-3
j_gene: TRBJ2-1
abundance: few
CDR3nt: TGTGCCAGCAGCTTGGGGGTATCTCGGAATGAGCAGTTCTTC
CDR3aa: CASSLGVSRNEQFF

d_gene: TRBD1
len: 15
v_gene: TRBV28
j_gene: TRBJ1-6
abundance: few
CDR3nt: TGTGCCAGCATCCCTAGCGAGGGGGCAGGTTCACCCCTCCACTTT
CDR3aa: CASIPSEGAGSPLHF

d_gene: TRBD1
len: 15
v_gene: TRBV28
j_gene: TRBJ1-6
abundance: few
CDR3nt: TGTGCCAGCACCGTGCAGGGGGCCCATAATTCACCCCTCCACTTT
CDR3aa: CASTVQGAHNSPLHF

d_gene: -
len: 17
v_gene: TRBV6-5
j_gene: TRBJ1-5
abundance: few
CDR3nt: TGTGCCAGCAGTTACGGTCCCCTACCCAGGGGCAATCAGCCCCAGCATTTT
CDR3aa: CASSYGPLPRGNQPQHF

d_gene: TRBD1
len: 13
v_gene: TRBV5-5
j_gene: TRBJ2-7
abundance: -
CDR3nt: TGTGCCAGCAGCTACGACAGGGCCTACGAGCAGTACTTC
CDR3aa: CASSYDRAYEQYF

d_gene: -
len: 13
v_gene: TRBV7-2
j_gene: TRBJ2-3
abundance: -
CDR3nt: TGTGCCAGCAGCTTAGATGACGCCTTCACGCAGTATTTT
CDR3aa: CASSLDDAFTQYF

d_gene: -
len: 16
v_gene: TRBV28
j_gene: TRBJ2-7
abundance: many
CDR3nt: TGTGCCAGCAGTTTATCGCACAGGGTGATTTCCTACGAGCAGTACTTC
CDR3aa: CASSLSHRVISYEQYF

d_gene: -
len: 14
v_gene: TRBV2
j_gene: TRBJ1-6
abundance: few
CDR3nt: TGTGCCAGCAGACGTGGTGGGCTTGGGTCACCCCTCCACTTT
CDR3aa: CASRRGGLGSPLHF

d_gene: -
len: 17
v_gene: TRBV21-1
j_gene: TRBJ2-7
abundance: many
CDR3nt: TGTGCCAGCAGCAGCGAGGGACTAGCGGGGGTAACCTACGAGCAGTACTTC
CDR3aa: CASSSEGLAGVTYEQYF

d_gene: TRBD1
len: 14
v_gene: TRBV7-2
j_gene: TRBJ1-5
abundance: few
CDR3nt: TGTGCCAGCAGCTCCGGACAGGGGCTTCAGCCCCAGCATTTT
CDR3aa: CASSSGQGLQPQHF

d_gene: -
len: 14
v_gene: TRBV4-1
j_gene: TRBJ1-1
abundance: few
CDR3nt: TGCGCCAGCAGCGGCCCCCTCAAGAACACTGAAGCTTTCTTT
CDR3aa: CASSGPLKNTEAFF

d_gene: -
len: 16
v_gene: TRBV4-3
j_gene: TRBJ2-2
abundance: few
CDR3nt: TGCGCCAGCAGCCAAGCGACAGGAATGGGCACCGGGGAGCTGTTTTTT
CDR3aa: CASSQATGMGTGELFF

d_gene: TRBD1
len: 15
v_gene: TRBV12-3/TRBV12-4
j_gene: TRBJ1-2
abundance: -
CDR3nt: TGTGCCAGCAGCCGCAGACAGGGGGGAATCTATGGCTACACCTTC
CDR3aa: CASSRRQGGIYGYTF

d_gene: -
len: 12
v_gene: TRBV20-1
j_gene: TRBJ1-5
abundance: many
CDR3nt: TGCAGTGCCGGGAGGGGTAATCAGCCCCAGCATTTT
CDR3aa: CSAGRGNQPQHF

d_gene: TRBD2
len: 15
v_gene: TRBV15
j_gene: TRBJ2-3
abundance: -
CDR3nt: TGTGCCACCGCGGGACTAGCGGACAGCACAGATACGCAGTATTTT
CDR3aa: CATAGLADSTDTQYF

d_gene: TRBD1
len: 15
v_gene: TRBV14
j_gene: TRBJ1-6
abundance: many
CDR3nt: TGTGCCAGCAGCCAGGCAAGACAGGGAAATTCACCCCTCCACTTT
CDR3aa: CASSQARQGNSPLHF

d_gene: TRBD1
len: 14
v_gene: TRBV6-6
j_gene: TRBJ2-1
abundance: many
CDR3nt: TGTGCCAGCAACGTACGACAGGGGTACAATGAGCAGTTCTTC
CDR3aa: CASNVRQGYNEQFF

d_gene: TRBD1
len: 15
v_gene: TRBV4-1
j_gene: TRBJ2-1
abundance: few
CDR3nt: TGCGCCAGCAGCCAACCAGGACAGGGTTTCGATGAGCAGTTCTTC
CDR3aa: CASSQPGQGFDEQFF

d_gene: TRBD1
len: 15
v_gene: TRBV27
j_gene: TRBJ1-5
abundance: few
CDR3nt: TGTGCCAGCAAGGGCGGGACAGTTAGCAATCAGCCCCAGCATTTT
CDR3aa: CASKGGTVSNQPQHF

d_gene: TRBD1
len: 14
v_gene: TRBV29-1
j_gene: TRBJ2-2
abundance: few
CDR3nt: TGCAGCGTTGAGGACAGGGTGAACACCGGGGAGCTGTTTTTT
CDR3aa: CSVEDRVNTGELFF

d_gene: -
len: 13
v_gene: TRBV28
j_gene: TRBJ1-6
abundance: few
CDR3nt: TGTGCCAGTCTACAGACTGATAATTCACCCCTCCACTTT
CDR3aa: CASLQTDNSPLHF

d_gene: -
len: 15
v_gene: TRBV20-1
j_gene: TRBJ2-2
abundance: many
CDR3nt: TGCAGTGCTCCCGGCCCCTTCGGTGGCACCGGGGAGCTGTTTTTT
CDR3aa: CSAPGPFGGTGELFF

d_gene: TRBD2
len: 17
v_gene: TRBV4-3
j_gene: TRBJ2-3
abundance: -
CDR3nt: TGCGCCAGCAGCCCGGGACTAGCGGGGCCCCAGGCAGATACGCAGTATTTT
CDR3aa: CASSPGLAGPQADTQYF

d_gene: -
len: 15
v_gene: TRBV7-2
j_gene: TRBJ2-7
abundance: -
CDR3nt: TGTGCCAGCAGCTTAACGCCCGGTCTGGGCTACGAGCAGTACTTC
CDR3aa: CASSLTPGLGYEQYF

d_gene: -
len: 12
v_gene: TRBV20-1
j_gene: TRBJ1-5
abundance: -
CDR3nt: TGCAGTGCTAGGGCGGCAGGCCAGCCCCAGCATTTT
CDR3aa: CSARAAGQPQHF

d_gene: TRBD2
len: 18
v_gene: TRBV19
j_gene: TRBJ2-1
abundance: -
CDR3nt: TGTGCCAGTAGTATAGGGGCGGCTAGCGGGGACCCGGACAATGAGCAGTTCTTC
CDR3aa: CASSIGAASGDPDNEQFF

d_gene: TRBD1
len: 15
v_gene: TRBV7-8
j_gene: TRBJ2-7
abundance: few
CDR3nt: TGTGCCAGCAGCTTACAGACAGGGGGTACCTACGAGCAGTACTTC
CDR3aa: CASSLQTGGTYEQYF

d_gene: -
len: 16
v_gene: TRBV18
j_gene: TRBJ1-5
abundance: few
CDR3nt: TGTGCCAGCTCACCACTAGGGAAAGGGAGCAATCAGCCCCAGCATTTT
CDR3aa: CASSPLGKGSNQPQHF

d_gene: -
len: 12
v_gene: TRBV28
j_gene: TRBJ1-2
abundance: -
CDR3nt: TGTGCCAGCAGTAATCCCAGTGGTGGCTACACCTTC
CDR3aa: CASSNPSGGYTF

d_gene: -
len: 12
v_gene: TRBV7-9
j_gene: TRBJ2-5
abundance: few
CDR3nt: TGTGCCAGCAGCTTGATCGATCAGACCCAGTACTTC
CDR3aa: CASSLIDQTQYF

d_gene: -
len: 13
v_gene: TRBV29-1
j_gene: TRBJ2-7
abundance: many
CDR3nt: TGCAGCGTTGAAACAGGGAAGTCCTACGAGCAGTACTTC
CDR3aa: CSVETGKSYEQYF

d_gene: TRBD2
len: 15
v_gene: TRBV30
j_gene: TRBJ2-1
abundance: -
CDR3nt: TGTGCCTGGAGTGTAGGACTAGCGCAGATGAATGAGCAGTTCTTC
CDR3aa: CAWSVGLAQMNEQFF

d_gene: TRBD1
len: 14
v_gene: TRBV29-1
j_gene: TRBJ1-2
abundance: many
CDR3nt: TGCAGCGTTGAGTTGGGACAGGGAGTTTATGGCTACACCTTC
CDR3aa: CSVELGQGVYGYTF

d_gene: -
len: 17
v_gene: TRBV4-3
j_gene: TRBJ1-2
abundance: -
CDR3nt: TGCGCCAGCAGCCAAGATTCCCCTGGAAGGGAGCACTATGGCTACACCTTC
CDR3aa: CASSQDSPGREHYGYTF

d_gene: TRBD2
len: 15
v_gene: TRBV5-6
j_gene: TRBJ2-5
abundance: -
CDR3nt: TGTGCCAGCAGCTTGCCGGCGGGGGGTCAAGAGACCCAGTACTTC
CDR3aa: CASSLPAGGQETQYF

d_gene: -
len: 13
v_gene: TRBV19
j_gene: TRBJ2-3
abundance: few
CDR3nt: TGTGCCAGTAGTATAGAGGCCACAGATACGCAGTATTTT
CDR3aa: CASSIEATDTQYF

d_gene: TRBD1
len: 14
v_gene: TRBV9
j_gene: TRBJ1-2
abundance: -
CDR3nt: TGTGCCAGCAGCGTAACGGGACAGCCCTATGGCTACACCTTC
CDR3aa: CASSVTGQPYGYTF

d_gene: -
len: 12
v_gene: TRBV29-1
j_gene: TRBJ2-2
abundance: -
CDR3nt: TGCAGCGTACCGGCGAGCACCGGGGAGCTGTTTTTT
CDR3aa: CSVPASTGELFF

d_gene: TRBD2
len: 16
v_gene: TRBV7-9
j_gene: TRBJ2-3
abundance: few
CDR3nt: TGTGCCAGCGGGGGACTAGCGGGCACTCTGGGAAATACGCAGTATTTT
CDR3aa: CASGGLAGTLGNTQYF

d_gene: -
len: 15
v_gene: TRBV6-6
j_gene: TRBJ1-6
abundance: many
CDR3nt: TGTGCCAGCAGTATAGGGACCGAACGGAATTCACCCCTCCACTTT
CDR3aa: CASSIGTERNSPLHF

d_gene: TRBD1
len: 15
v_gene: TRBV28
j_gene: TRBJ1-3
abundance: many
CDR3nt: TGTGCCAGCAGTTGGGACAGGGAGGTTGGAAACACTATATATTTT
CDR3aa: CASSWDREVGNTIYF

d_gene: -
len: 15
v_gene: TRBV7-2
j_gene: TRBJ2-7
abundance: few
CDR3nt: TGTGCCAGCAGCTTAGCTCAGGGGTTCACCTACGAGCAGTACTTC
CDR3aa: CASSLAQGFTYEQYF

d_gene: -
len: 13
v_gene: TRBV2
j_gene: TRBJ1-1
abundance: once
CDR3nt: TGTGCCAGCAGTGAACTGAAAAACACTGAAGCTTTCTTT
CDR3aa: CASSELKNTEAFF

d_gene: -
len: 14
v_gene: TRBV27
j_gene: TRBJ2-4
abundance: few
CDR3nt: TGTGCCAGCTCCCAAATGGGTTCCAAAAACATTCAGTACTTC
CDR3aa: CASSQMGSKNIQYF

d_gene: -
len: 12
v_gene: TRBV10-3
j_gene: TRBJ2-1
abundance: few
CDR3nt: TGTGCCATCGGGAGGATTAGGGATGAGCAGTTCTTC
CDR3aa: CAIGRIRDEQFF

d_gene: -
len: 12
v_gene: TRBV29-1
j_gene: TRBJ2-7
abundance: -
CDR3nt: TGCAGCGTTGAAAGGGTGGGATACGAGCAGTACTTC
CDR3aa: CSVERVGYEQYF

d_gene: -
len: 13
v_gene: TRBV12-3/TRBV12-4
j_gene: TRBJ1-6
abundance: few
CDR3nt: TGTGCCAGCAGTTTTTCCGGTGATTCACCCCTCCACTTT
CDR3aa: CASSFSGDSPLHF

d_gene: TRBD2
len: 16
v_gene: TRBV5-1
j_gene: TRBJ2-1
abundance: many
CDR3nt: TGCGCCAGCAGCCTGACTAGCGGGAGCTCCTACAATGAGCAGTTCTTC
CDR3aa: CASSLTSGSSYNEQFF

d_gene: -
len: 14
v_gene: TRBV9
j_gene: TRBJ1-5
abundance: few
CDR3nt: TGTGCCAGCAGCCCCGACCACGGAAATCAGCCCCAGCATTTT
CDR3aa: CASSPDHGNQPQHF

d_gene: -
len: 12
v_gene: TRBV20-1
j_gene: TRBJ1-6
abundance: many
CDR3nt: TGCAGTGCTAGAGTTGAGGTGGGGGGGCTCCACTTT
CDR3aa: CSARVEVGGLHF

d_gene: TRBD1
len: 15
v_gene: TRBV11-2
j_gene: TRBJ2-7
abundance: -
CDR3nt: TGTGCCAGCAGCTTAATGGGGACAGGGGGCTACGAGCAGTACTTC
CDR3aa: CASSLMGTGGYEQYF

d_gene: -
len: 14
v_gene: TRBV7-2
j_gene: TRBJ1-1
abundance: few
CDR3nt: TGTGCCAGCAGCTTAGGAGGGGTGAACACTGAAGCTTTCTTT
CDR3aa: CASSLGGVNTEAFF

d_gene: TRBD1
len: 18
v_gene: TRBV19
j_gene: TRBJ2-2
abundance: few
CDR3nt: TGTGCCAGTAATCAAGGGACAGGCTTTATTCCGAACACCGGGGAGCTGTTTTTT
CDR3aa: CASNQGTGFIPNTGELFF

d_gene: -
len: 15
v_gene: TRBV11-2
j_gene: TRBJ1-1
abundance: many
CDR3nt: TGTGCCAGCAGCTTAGTGAGGGGGGGCAACACTGAAGCTTTCTTT
CDR3aa: CASSLVRGGNTEAFF

d_gene: TRBD1
len: 14
v_gene: TRBV28
j_gene: TRBJ2-3
abundance: many
CDR3nt: TGTGCCAGCAGCAGACAGGGGACGATTGATACGCAGTATTTT
CDR3aa: CASSRQGTIDTQYF

d_gene: -
len: 12
v_gene: TRBV9
j_gene: TRBJ1-1
abundance: -
CDR3nt: TGTGCCAGCGGCCTGGGGAACACTGAAGCTTTCTTT
CDR3aa: CASGLGNTEAFF

d_gene: -
len: 13
v_gene: TRBV9
j_gene: TRBJ1-1
abundance: few
CDR3nt: TGTGCCAGCAGCGTAGTACAGACCCCTGAAGCTTTCTTT
CDR3aa: CASSVVQTPEAFF